The 25 T cell receptor beta chains listed next were all sequenced from one sample in a study of early T cells in non-severe SARS-CoV-2 infection. TCRdb called the 5' RACE reads again in MiXCR, with one record for every CDR3 protein. This table holds around 50,000 distinct CDR3 sequences, 3.5% to 4.5% found once. Sequenced: whole blood. The receptors were sampled from an adult who was a healthcare worker with PCR-confirmed SARS-CoV-2 infection or an uninfected control (not recorded which).

This clonotype was recorded at least ten times. The rearrangement joins TRBV19 to TRBJ2-7; D is perhaps TRBD2 (6 bases). The germline V gene has CDR1 LNHDA and CDR2 SQIVND (reference sequence). The CDR3 contains 14 residues. Trimming cost V 4 bases and J 2 bases, with 12 bases left between them. DNA for the CDR3: TGTGCCAGTAGTAAACTAGGAGGGGCCTACGAGCAGTACTTC. The encoded protein is CASSKLGGAYEQYF.

Turning to this clonotype: A much larger clonotype is one base distant, so this may be a read error. The chain is built from TRBV10-3 and TRBJ2-7, with D tentatively TRBD1 (6 bases). Germline values: CDR1 ENHRY, CDR2 SYGVKD. There are 15 residues in the CDR3. The CDR3 coding sequence is TGCGCCGTCAGTGAGCCGGCAAGGACAGACTACGAGCAGTACTTC. This sequence encodes CAVSEPARTDYEQYF.

This sequence joins TRBV7-3 and TRBJ2-3, with TRBD2 matching over 9 bases. The junction had 2 bases not matched to a gene; V was cut back by 4 bases and J by 0 bases. CDR1 is SGHTA and CDR2 is FQGTGA in the germline V gene. This CDR3 region has 15 residues. The CDR3: CASSSAGGSTDTQYF. Written as DNA, the CDR3 is TGTGCCAGCAGCTCCGCGGGGGGGAGCACAGATACGCAGTATTTT.

This clonotype was seen many times. The chain couples TRBV7-2 to TRBJ2-3; TRBD2 aligns across 10 bases. This CDR3 contains 15 residues. V lost 2 bases to trimming and J lost 6 bases; unmatched junction nucleotides: 5. Germline-derived CDR1 and CDR2 are SGHTA and FQGNSA. CDR3 loop: CASSLLAGGRDTQYF. In DNA form, the CDR3 reads TGTGCCAGCAGCTTATTAGCGGGGGGTCGTGATACGCAGTATTTT.

At least ten counts were recorded for this clonotype. The J gene is TRBJ1-1, the V gene TRBV7-2; D gene ambiguous. The ends were cut back, 4 bases at V and 4 bases at J, with 10 bases in the middle. The germline gives CDR1 SGHTA, CDR2 FQGNSA. The CDR3 has 13 amino acids. The CDR3 nucleotides are TGTGCCAGCAGCTACCGTGGAGGCACTGAAGCTTTCTTT. As protein: CASSYRGGTEAFF.

The chain carries TRBV27 and TRBJ2-3, with D perhaps matching TRBD2 (5 bases). Germline CDR1 is MNHEY and CDR2 is SMNVEV (reference sequence). The V and J ends lost 0 bases and 3 bases respectively, with 13 bases between them. The length of the CDR3 is 16 residues. In DNA, the CDR3 is TGTGCCAGCAGTTTATCGGTACAGCGGTCAACAGATACGCAGTATTTT. Encoded protein: CASSLSVQRSTDTQYF.

This clonotype was found many times. This chain links TRBV5-5 with TRBJ1-6; a possible D gene is TRBD1 (5 bases). V gave up 5 bases and J gave up 5 bases, with 11 bases separating them. CDR1 and CDR2 (germline): SGHKS, YYEKEE (reference sequence). This CDR3 has 14 residues. This CDR3 reads CASRKATDNSPLHF. CDR3 DNA sequence: TGTGCCAGCAGGAAGGCGACAGATAATTCACCCCTCCACTTT.

The sample holds many counts of this clonotype. The V and J genes are TRBV5-5 and TRBJ2-7; the match to TRBD1 covers 7 bases. V gave up 3 bases and J gave up 6 bases; unmatched junction bases: 15. Germline loops: CDR1 SGHKS, CDR2 YYEKEE (reference sequence). CDR3 length equals 16 residues. CDR3 sequence (DNA): TGTGCCAGCAGCTCGTCAGTCCTCGGGACAGATGGCGAGCAGTACTTC. It codes for CASSSSVLGTDGEQYF. Filled out from reference TRBV5-5 and TRBJ2-7, the complete variable domain reads DAGVTQSPTHLIKTRGQQVTLRCSPISGHKSVSWYQQVLGQGPQFIFQYYEKEERGRGNFPDRFSARQFPNYSSELNVNALLLGDSALYLCASSSSVLGTDGEQYFGPGTRLTVT.

Worth noting for this clonotype: This may arise from a read error, as a much more abundant clone is one base away. V usage is TRBV19 and J usage is TRBJ2-7; 7 bases fit TRBD1. Germline V gene sequence: CDR1 LNHDA, CDR2 SQIVND (reference sequence). The CDR3 runs to 14 residues. The DNA of the CDR3 is TGTGTCAGTAGTATTATGGGACAGTCCTACGAGCAGTACTTC. Translation: CVSSIMGQSYEQYF.

V and J are TRBV2 and TRBJ1-4; D not resolved. Germline values: CDR1 SNHLY, CDR2 FYNNEI. The CDR3 is 12 residues long. V shed 5 bases and J shed 0 bases, with 1 base lying between them. The CDR3 reads CASSSTNEKLFF. CDR3 in DNA: TGTGCCAGCAGTTCAACTAATGAAAAACTGTTTTTT.

This clonotype occurred a few times. The chain couples TRBV7-9 to TRBJ2-5; D possibly matches TRBD1 or TRBD2 (5 bases each). CDR3 length: 15 amino acids. From germline, CDR1 is SEHNR and CDR2 FQNEAQ (reference sequence). Trimming removed 5 bases from V and 4 bases from J, with 17 bases in between. The CDR3 DNA sequence: TGTGCCAGCAGCCCCAGCCAGGGAGTCCGAGAGACCCAGTACTTC. Encoded protein: CASSPSQGVRETQYF. The full variable domain, completed using reference TRBV7-9 and TRBJ2-5, is DTGVSQNPRHKITKRGQNVTFRCDPISEHNRLYWYRQTLGQGPEFLTYFQNEAQLEKSRLLSDRFSAERPKGSFSTLEIQRTEQGDSAMYLCASSPSQGVRETQYFGPGTRLLVL.

This clonotype was detected ten times or more. Here the CDR3 reads CASSVRGTQETQYF. In DNA form, the CDR3 reads TGTGCCAGCAGCGTGCGAGGGACGCAAGAGACCCAGTACTTC. The rearrangement joins TRBV5-4 to TRBJ2-5; D might be TRBD1 or TRBD2, each matching 5 bases. V lost 4 bases and J 2 bases, leaving 12 bases between the germline ends. Per germline, CDR1 SGHNT and CDR2 YYREEE (reference sequence). This CDR3 comprises 14 residues.

This clonotype was observed at least ten times. It is unclear where the CDR3 begins or ends on the DNA, so no DNA is shown, and the CDR3 is as TCRdb lists it. CDR3 region: CASSSSWGAFF. This rearrangement joins TRBV6-5 to TRBJ1-1. Both ends counted, the CDR3 spans 11 residues. Germline V lookup: CDR1 MNHEY, CDR2 SVGAGI.

This clonotype was found many times. This chain joins TRBV18 and TRBJ2-5; no definite D call. This CDR3 has 13 residues. The germline V gene has CDR1 KGHSH and CDR2 LQKENI. V was shortened by 2 bases and J by 2 bases, with 6 bases between the two germline ends. CDR3 sequence: CASSPESQETQYF. CDR3 bases: TGTGCCAGCTCACCAGAGAGTCAAGAGACCCAGTACTTC.

The sample holds many counts of this clonotype. The chain couples TRBV7-8 to TRBJ2-7; TRBD2 matches at 14 bases. V lost 5 bases to trimming and J lost 1 base; unmatched junction nucleotides: 10. Germline V gene lookup returns CDR1 SGHVS and CDR2 FQNEAQ. This CDR3 spans 18 amino acids. CDR3 in DNA: TGTGCCAGCAGCCCCGGGACTAGCGGGAGTGCGTTGTCCTACGAGCAGTACTTC. It codes for CASSPGTSGSALSYEQYF.

This clonotype was seen repeatedly, ten times or more. This chain links TRBV20-1 with TRBJ1-4; D not resolved. Trimming cost V 3 bases and J 3 bases, with 11 bases left between them. From germline, CDR1 is DFQATT and CDR2 SNEGSKA (reference sequence). The CDR3 extends over 14 amino acids. CDR3 sequence (DNA): TGCAGTGCTAGGGACGCCGCGGCTAATGAAAAACTGTTTTTT. Its translation is CSARDAAANEKLFF.

This clonotype occurred many times. The chain links TRBV10-3 to TRBJ1-1, with D perhaps matching TRBD1 (6 bases). The CDR3 totals 14 residues. The germline V and J ends were trimmed by 6 bases and 1 base, with 12 bases remaining between them. Germline-derived CDR1 and CDR2 are ENHRY and SYGVKD. The CDR3 coding sequence is TGTGCCATCAGGGGGGGCGCAGGGAACACTGAAGCTTTCTTT. Translating it yields CAIRGGAGNTEAFF.

This clonotype appeared many times. The chain combines TRBV5-1 with TRBJ2-3; no clear D. The germline V gene has CDR1 SGHRS and CDR2 YFSETQ. CDR3 length: 11 residues. The V end was cut by 1 base, the J end by 3 bases, with 0 bases between. CDR3 residues: CASSLTDTQYF. CDR3 DNA sequence: TGCGCCAGCAGCTTGACAGATACGCAGTATTTT.

The chain links TRBV5-6 to TRBJ2-3; possibly TRBD1 or TRBD2 for D (5 bases each). The V gene's germline CDR1 is SGHDT and CDR2 YYEEEE. Trimming took 3 bases from V and 1 from J, leaving 12 bases between them. This CDR3 region has 15 residues. CDR3 sequence: CASSWMGTGTDTQYF. The CDR3, as DNA: TGTGCCAGCAGCTGGATGGGGACCGGCACAGATACGCAGTATTTT.

This clonotype was detected ten times or more. This chain uses TRBV19 with TRBJ2-1; D uncertain. Trimming stripped 3 bases from V and 6 bases from J, with 15 bases between. Germline loops: CDR1 LNHDA, CDR2 SQIVND (reference sequence). The CDR3 extends over 15 amino acids. The CDR3 nucleotides are TGTGCCAGTAGTATCTGGGCTAGTGGGCTCAATGAGCAGTTCTTC. Translated: CASSIWASGLNEQFF.

This clonotype was detected many times. This chain links TRBV20-1 with TRBJ2-1; D is possibly TRBD2 (6 bases). V gave up 3 bases and J gave up 4 bases, with 22 bases separating them. The V gene's germline CDR1 is DFQATT and CDR2 SNEGSKA (reference sequence). This CDR3 contains 17 residues. CDR3 residues: CSASGFGGSDGYNEQFF. The CDR3 DNA is TGCAGTGCTAGTGGGTTTGGAGGGAGTGATGGGTACAATGAGCAGTTCTTC.

This clonotype was detected many times. The chain couples TRBV3-1 to TRBJ2-3; a weak D match, TRBD2 (5 bases). Germline-derived CDR1 and CDR2 are LGHDT and YNNKEL (reference sequence). CDR3 length equals 15 residues. V lost 1 base, J lost 4 bases, and 12 bases lay in between. This CDR3 reads CASSQGGLRADTQYF. In DNA form, the CDR3 reads TGTGCCAGCAGCCAAGGAGGACTTAGGGCAGATACGCAGTATTTT.

There are many counts of this clonotype. V is TRBV5-6 and J is TRBJ1-1; maybe TRBD1 (5 bases). V lost 5 bases and J lost 5, with 19 bases in between. Germline CDR1 SGHDT, CDR2 YYEEEE. The CDR3 runs 15 residues. The CDR3 loop reads CASSRGLTVETEAFF. The DNA of the CDR3 is TGTGCCAGCAGTCGGGGGTTGACAGTAGAGACTGAAGCTTTCTTT.

There are many counts of this clonotype. This chain joins TRBV21-1 and TRBJ2-7; the tabulated D call, TRBD1, remains unverified against the DNA. TRBV21-1 is assigned pseudogene status. CDR3 size: 16 residues. The CDR3 DNA is TGTGCCAGCAGCGTGAGTGACAGGGGAAGATTCTACGAGCAGTACTTC. It yields the protein CASSVSDRGRFYEQYF.

The chain couples TRBV12-3 or TRBV12-4 to TRBJ2-1; D ambiguous. The CDR3 spans 13 residues. V lost 5 bases and J 3 bases, leaving 8 bases between the germline ends. CDR3 in amino acids: CASSEKIYNEQFF. Written as DNA, the CDR3 is TGTGCCAGCAGTGAGAAGATCTACAATGAGCAGTTCTTC.